Each of the 32 T cell receptor beta chains below was sequenced from the same sample in a study of cytomegalovirus exposure and HLA in healthy donors. PCR primers comprised 60 Vbeta and 13 Jbeta primers. Sequenced by immunoSEQ multiplex PCR; TCRdb stores in-frame clones only, minus some. This sample carries some 170,000 clones, around four fifths of them seen once, and the ten largest clones take 9.7%. Sequencing input: PBMCs. The receptors stem from a man between 18 and 29 years old in good health and CMV-seropositive.

This clone occurred a few times. The V and J genes are TRBV6-4 and TRBJ1-5, with D possibly being TRBD1 (5 bases). V gave up 3 bases and J gave up 2 bases, with 5 bases separating them. There are 13 residues in the CDR3. Germline values: CDR1 MRHNA, CDR2 SNTAGT. DNA for the CDR3: TGTGCCAGCAGTGAGACAGGCAATCAGCCCCAGCATTTT. It specifies CASSETGNQPQHF.

This chain uses TRBV7-9 with TRBJ2-7, with 7 bases matching TRBD1. J gave up 0 bases and V 1 base, and 6 bases lay outside the gene matches. There are 16 residues in the CDR3. The germline gives CDR1 SEHNR, CDR2 FQNEAQ (reference sequence). CDR3 sequence: CASSLVPRGISYEQYF. CDR3 DNA sequence: TGTGCCAGCAGCTTAGTCCCCAGGGGGATCTCCTACGAGCAGTACTTC.

This clone has more than one count but fewer than ten. The J gene is TRBJ1-1, the V gene TRBV4-1, with 7 bases lining up with TRBD1. V lost 4 bases and J lost 1; bases outside the gene matches: 9. The CDR3 is 16 residues long. In germline, CDR1 is MGHRA, CDR2 YSYEKL. The CDR3 here is CASSRWTGQRNTEAFF. CDR3 bases: TGCGCCAGCAGCCGATGGACGGGACAGCGGAACACTGAAGCTTTCTTT.

The genes are TRBV7-3 and TRBJ2-5; D possibly corresponds to TRBD2 (6 bases). This CDR3 is 15 amino acids long. Germline CDR1 SGHTA, CDR2 FQGTGA. Trimming removed 5 bases at V and 5 bases at J, with 18 bases between. The CDR3 protein is CASSLGYGGTETQYF. In DNA form, the CDR3 reads TGTGCCAGCAGCCTCGGGTATGGGGGGACCGAGACCCAGTACTTC.

The chain carries TRBV6-7 and TRBJ1-1, with D possibly being TRBD1 (6 bases). TRBV6-7 carries the ORF label, with uncertain function. Trimming shortened V by 3 bases and J by 10 bases, and 18 bases separated the two germline ends. The CDR3 covers 14 residues. The CDR3 sequence is CASSYTRARGTAFF. The CDR3 bases are TGTGCCAGCAGTTATACTCGGGCGAGGGGGACAGCTTTCTTT.

This clone was recorded once. CDR3 DNA sequence: TGTGCCATCAACGGACCGGGCGGGACTGAAGCTTTCTTT. It translates to CAINGPGGTEAFF. The J gene is TRBJ1-1, the V gene TRBV10-3; D unresolved. Trimming stripped 7 bases from V and 5 bases from J, with 14 bases between. The CDR3 totals 13 residues. CDR1 is ENHRY and CDR2 is SYGVKD in the germline V gene.

V is TRBV2 and J is TRBJ2-7, with TRBD1 as a possible D gene (6 bases). The CDR3 spans 15 residues. The V gene lost 6 bases and the J gene lost 7 bases, with 22 bases spanning the gap. Germline lookup yields CDR1 SNHLY and CDR2 FYNNEI. CDR3 region: CASRLDRDIWGEQYF. CDR3 in DNA: TGTGCCAGCAGACTTGACCGGGACATCTGGGGGGAGCAGTACTTC.

The rearrangement uses TRBV6-5 and TRBJ1-2; D is perhaps TRBD1 (5 bases). CDR1 is MNHEY, CDR2 SVGAGI, per germline. V was cut by 8 bases and J by 4 bases, with 14 bases left in between. The CDR3 spans 13 residues. For the CDR3, the DNA is TGTGCCAGCCGGGGAGGGGTCGGCTATGGCTACACCTTC. It codes for CASRGGVGYGYTF.

V gene TRBV2 combines with J gene TRBJ2-5; perhaps TRBD1 as D (6 bases). CDR3 size: 16 residues. Germline V CDR1 and CDR2: SNHLY, FYNNEI. Deletions cut 6 bases from V and 5 bases from J, with 22 bases between. The CDR3 DNA sequence: TGTGCCAGCAGCCCCGAAACTACAGGGTTTTGGGAGACCCAGTACTTC. It translates to CASSPETTGFWETQYF.

This clone showed up just once. The V and J genes are TRBV19 and TRBJ2-7; 9 positions agree with TRBD1. V shed 3 bases and J 0 bases; nucleotides not matched to a gene: 3. The CDR3 runs 15 residues. Germline CDR1 and CDR2: LNHDA and SQIVND (reference sequence). The CDR3 coding sequence is TGTGCCAGTAGTATGGGGACAGGGAACTCCTACGAGCAGTACTTC. It encodes CASSMGTGNSYEQYF.

The chain couples TRBV4-1 to TRBJ2-1, with D possibly being TRBD2 (7 bases). From germline, CDR1 is MGHRA and CDR2 YSYEKL. The CDR3 covers 13 residues. The germline V and J ends were trimmed by 10 bases and 0 bases, with 10 bases remaining between them. DNA for the CDR3: TGCGCCACGGGGGGCCCCTCCTACAATGAGCAGTTCTTC. As protein: CATGGPSYNEQFF.

This chain uses TRBV6-5 with TRBJ2-1, with 7 bases fitting TRBD2. The CDR3 has 15 amino acids. CDR1 and CDR2 from the germline V gene are MNHEY and SVGAGI. V lost 2 bases to trimming and J lost 3 bases; unmatched junction nucleotides: 4. The DNA for the CDR3 is TGTGCCAGCAGTTACGTGGGGGGGGGCTACAATGAGCAGTTCTTC. This sequence encodes CASSYVGGGYNEQFF.

This rearrangement joins TRBV28 to TRBJ2-7; 8 positions match TRBD1. There are 15 residues in the CDR3. Germline values: CDR1 MDHEN, CDR2 SYDVKM. The V and J ends lost 5 bases and 2 bases, in that order; junction bases with no gene match: 8. This CDR3 reads CASSPRGTGAYEQYF. DNA of the CDR3: TGTGCCAGCAGTCCCAGGGGGACAGGAGCCTACGAGCAGTACTTC.

As concerns this clone: The junction does not match germline at one end; this may be a read error. The chain has TRBV30 and TRBJ1-2, with a weak D call TRBD1 (6 bases). The CDR3 contains 12 residues. Germline CDR1 and CDR2: GTSNPN and SVGIG (reference sequence). The CDR3 sequence: CAWTYPPGHALF. The CDR3 DNA sequence: TGTGCCTGGACCTATCCTCCGGGACATGCTCTTTTC.

The rearrangement uses TRBV27 and TRBJ1-1; D perhaps matches TRBD1 (6 bases). V was shortened by 6 bases and J by 4 bases, with 12 bases between the two germline ends. The CDR3 consists of 13 residues. Germline V gene data show CDR1 as MNHEY and CDR2 as SMNVEV (reference sequence). Written as DNA, the CDR3 is TGTGCCAGCAGCCGGGGGGGGCTCACTGAAGCTTTCTTT. This encodes CASSRGGLTEAFF.

In this sample, this clone turned up a few times. The chain couples TRBV27 to TRBJ2-7, with a weak D call TRBD2 (7 bases). V was shortened by 3 bases and J by 4 bases, with 19 bases between the two germline ends. Germline V gives CDR1 MNHEY, CDR2 SMNVEV (reference sequence). This CDR3 has 16 amino acids. The CDR3 spells CASSFMAGANIYEQYF. In DNA form, the CDR3 reads TGTGCCAGCAGTTTTATGGCGGGGGCGAACATTTACGAGCAGTACTTC.

This clone was seen only once. This chain links TRBV7-9 with TRBJ2-2; 9 nucleotides agree with TRBD1. CDR1 is SEHNR and CDR2 is FQNEAQ in the germline V gene (reference sequence). The trim removed 4 bases at V and 2 bases at J, leaving 5 bases unmatched. CDR3 length: 16 amino acids. The CDR3 loop reads CASSSPGQGNTGELFF. In DNA form, the CDR3 reads TGTGCCAGCAGCTCACCGGGACAGGGCAACACCGGGGAGCTGTTTTTT.

The chain couples TRBV27 to TRBJ2-7; 9 bases map to TRBD1. CDR1 is MNHEY and CDR2 is SMNVEV in the germline V gene (reference sequence). Unmatched junction bases numbered 12, after V lost 5 bases and J lost 1 base. The CDR3 extends over 17 amino acids. The CDR3 bases are TGTGCCAGCAGTCGCATACCGGGACAGGGTTTTTCCTACGAGCAGTACTTC. It codes for CASSRIPGQGFSYEQYF.

This sequence joins TRBV10-2 and TRBJ1-2; 10 bases match TRBD1. The V and J ends lost 6 bases and 7 bases, in that order; junction bases with no gene match: 8. The CDR3 totals 14 residues. Germline-derived CDR1 and CDR2 are WSHSY and SAAADI. The CDR3 reads CASSGGTGVGGYTF. As DNA, the CDR3 is TGCGCCAGCAGCGGCGGGACAGGGGTAGGTGGCTACACCTTC.

The chain has TRBV5-6 and TRBJ2-2; 8 positions match TRBD2. There are 14 residues in the CDR3. The germline V gene encodes CDR1 SGHDT and CDR2 YYEEEE. V shed 4 bases, J shed 7 bases, and the junction held 6 bases outside the gene matches. For the CDR3, the DNA is TGTGCCAGCAGCCCGGGGGGGGGTCACGGGGAGCTGTTTTTT. Translated, it gives CASSPGGGHGELFF.

V is TRBV6-6 and J is TRBJ1-1, with 8 positions matching TRBD1. Germline assignment: CDR1 MNHNY and CDR2 SVGAGI (reference sequence). There are 14 residues in the CDR3. Trimming cost V 2 bases and J 7 bases; bases outside gene matches: 6. CDR3 coding DNA: TGTGCCAGCAGTTACCAACAGGGGGTGGGTGAAGCTTTCTTT. This gives the protein CASSYQQGVGEAFF.

This rearrangement joins TRBV15 to TRBJ2-7; no clear D. The CDR3 runs 14 residues. Germline CDR1 reads LNHNV; CDR2 reads YYDKDF (reference sequence). V lost 1 base to trimming and J lost 3 bases, with 10 bases between them. Here the CDR3 reads CATSRATLLYEQYF. DNA for the CDR3: TGTGCCACCAGCAGAGCAACTCTTCTCTACGAGCAGTACTTC.

This CDR3 reads CASSSGWPGPPYEQYF. CDR3 coding DNA: TGTGCCAGCAGTTCAGGATGGCCAGGGCCCCCCTACGAGCAGTACTTC. This chain links TRBV28 with TRBJ2-7; possibly TRBD1 for D (5 bases). The length of the CDR3 is 16 residues. Trimming removed 4 bases from V and 2 bases from J, with 18 bases in between. Germline V gene sequence: CDR1 MDHEN, CDR2 SYDVKM. Full variable domain (rest looked up from reference TRBV28 and TRBJ2-7): DVKVTQSSRYLVKRTGEKVFLECVQDMDHENMFWYRQDPGLGLRLIYFSYDVKMKEKGDIPEGYSVSREKKERFSLILESASTNQTSMYLCASSSGWPGPPYEQYFGPGTRLTVT.

The gene calls are TRBV28 and TRBJ2-7, with TRBD2 identical over 13 bases. Germline V gene sequence: CDR1 MDHEN, CDR2 SYDVKM. The V segment lost 5 bases and the J segment 3 bases; nucleotides outside the gene matches: 4. There are 15 residues in the CDR3. Here the CDR3 DNA reads TGTGCCAGCAGTCCGACTAGCGGGAGGATCTACGAGCAGTACTTC. The encoded protein is CASSPTSGRIYEQYF.

The chain carries TRBV2 and TRBJ2-7; 9 nucleotides agree with TRBD1. Germline V gives CDR1 SNHLY, CDR2 FYNNEI. The V gene end was trimmed by 4 bases and the J gene end by 4 bases; junction bases not matched to a gene: 8. CDR3 size: 15 residues. CDR3 sequence (DNA): TGTGCCAGCAGTGTGAGGGGACAGGGTAAATACGAGCAGTACTTC. Protein product: CASSVRGQGKYEQYF.

The V and J genes are TRBV5-4 and TRBJ2-3, with 7 positions matching TRBD2. Germline V gene lookup returns CDR1 SGHNT and CDR2 YYREEE (reference sequence). The CDR3 is 16 residues long. Trimming cost V 2 bases and J 2 bases; bases outside gene matches: 8. CDR3 sequence reads: CASSLESSGYTDTQYF. The CDR3, as DNA: TGTGCCAGCAGCTTAGAATCTAGCGGATACACAGATACGCAGTATTTT.

The V call is TRBV27, the J call TRBJ2-3; D not resolved. This CDR3 has 14 residues. Trimming shortened V by 2 bases and J by 9 bases, and 15 bases separated the two germline ends. CDR1 is MNHEY, CDR2 SMNVEV, per germline (reference sequence). DNA for the CDR3: TGTGCCAGCAGTTTAACCGGTCAACTGAGAACGCAGTATTTT. It specifies CASSLTGQLRTQYF.

This clone has more than one count but fewer than ten. This sequence joins TRBV7-3 and TRBJ1-1; 7 bases are a match to TRBD1. The CDR3 consists of 13 residues. Germline CDR1 and CDR2: SGHTA and FQGTGA. The J segment lost 4 bases and the V segment lost 4 bases, leaving 3 bases of the junction unmatched. DNA of the CDR3: TGTGCCAGCAGCTCACGACAGGGCACTGAAGCTTTCTTT. Translated: CASSSRQGTEAFF.

The chain joins TRBV7-6 to TRBJ1-4; 7 nucleotides match TRBD1. In germline, CDR1 is SGHVS, CDR2 FNYEAQ. With V trimmed by 5 bases and J by 6 bases, 3 bases remained unmatched. This CDR3 has 13 amino acids. This CDR3 is CASSDDRDEKLFF. CDR3 coding DNA: TGTGCCAGCAGCGATGACAGGGATGAAAAACTGTTTTTT.

The chain couples TRBV7-2 to TRBJ1-3, with D tentatively TRBD1 (5 bases). The CDR3 consists of 13 residues. Germline V gene sequence: CDR1 SGHTA, CDR2 FQGNSA. The V end was cut by 2 bases, the J end by 4 bases, with 6 bases between. CDR3 loop: CASSLNRGNTIYF. CDR3 nucleotide sequence: TGTGCCAGCAGCTTAAACAGGGGAAACACCATATATTTT.

The chain carries TRBV5-4 and TRBJ1-2, with no clear D. This CDR3 contains 13 residues. Germline V gene data show CDR1 as SGHNT and CDR2 as YYREEE (reference sequence). Trimming shortened V by 0 bases and J by 3 bases, and 6 bases separated the two germline ends. CDR3 protein: CASSLGGDYGYTF. The CDR3 DNA follows: TGTGCCAGCAGCTTGGGAGGTGACTATGGCTACACCTTC.

V and J are TRBV5-1 and TRBJ1-1, with D perhaps matching TRBD1 (6 bases). The V and J ends lost 7 bases and 5 bases respectively, with 15 bases between them. CDR3 length: 13 residues. The germline CDR1 and CDR2 sequences are SGHRS and YFSETQ. The CDR3 sequence: CASSQGTGTEAFF. The CDR3 region has the DNA TGCGCCAGCTCACAGGGTACGGGGACTGAAGCTTTCTTT.